Listed here are 5 T cell receptor beta chains from one sample, sequenced in a study of blood T cell repertoires in COVID-19. Libraries were prepared by immunoSEQ multiplex PCR; TCRdb keeps only in-frame clonotypes and omits some of them. The data show 50,000 to 75,000 clones, roughly 79% seen once. Specimen: peripheral blood. The receptors were sampled from a woman of 80 years or more with active or convalescent COVID-19.

This chain links TRBV10-3 with TRBJ1-1; D is unclear. The V gene lost 10 bases and the J gene lost 3 bases, with 15 bases spanning the gap. This CDR3 contains 13 residues. Germline V gives CDR1 ENHRY, CDR2 SYGVKD. The CDR3 bases are TGTGCCACTGTGAAAGACACGTACACTGAAGCTTTCTTT. Translation gives CATVKDTYTEAFF.

The chain is built from TRBV6-2 or TRBV6-3 and TRBJ2-3; no definite D call. The germline V and J ends were trimmed by 6 bases and 5 bases, with 6 bases remaining between them. The CDR3 has 11 amino acids. Per the germline V gene, CDR1 is MNHEY and CDR2 is SVGEGT. The CDR3 DNA reads TGTGCCAGCAGCCGTATAGATACGCAGTATTTT. Translated, it gives CASSRIDTQYF.

Only one count was recorded for this clone. This chain uses TRBV5-4 with TRBJ2-7; 7 bases are a match to TRBD1. V shed 3 bases and J 1 base; nucleotides not matched to a gene: 4. Germline lookup yields CDR1 SGHNT and CDR2 YYREEE (reference sequence). The CDR3 is 14 residues long. CDR3 loop: CASSSTGVSYEQYF. The CDR3 nucleotides read TGTGCCAGCAGCTCCACAGGGGTGTCCTACGAGCAGTACTTC.

This chain joins TRBV7-2 and TRBJ1-6; no clear D. This CDR3 has 17 amino acids. V gave up 1 base and J gave up 5 bases, with 15 bases separating them. Germline V gene data show CDR1 as SGHTA and CDR2 as FQGNSA. CDR3: CASSLGVVRTHNSPLHF. In DNA form, the CDR3 reads TGTGCCAGCAGCTTAGGGGTTGTTCGGACTCATAATTCACCCCTCCACTTT.

The chain employs TRBV6-2 or TRBV6-3 and TRBJ1-2, with D possibly being TRBD1 (6 bases). Per the germline V gene, CDR1 is MNHEY and CDR2 is SVGEGT. The CDR3 has 15 amino acids. Trimming shortened V by 5 bases and J by 4 bases, and 17 bases separated the two germline ends. CDR3 DNA: TGTGCCAGCAGTCCCCCGGCGGGGGCGGGCTATGGCTACACCTTC. Translating gives CASSPPAGAGYGYTF.